This T cell receptor beta chain was identified in a study of regulatory T cells in long-lasting Graves disease (dated by TCRdb to the early 2020s). Concerning the study at large: Persistent Graves' disease was defined as persistently positive TSH receptor autoantibodies together with antithyroid drug treatment for over 5 years. This study used TCR sequencing and RNA sequencing of peripheral blood to compare persistent Graves' disease patients against newly diagnosed Graves' disease patients. The study was conducted in China and was registered as a clinical trial. A total of 35 or so samples were covered by TCR sequencing, comprising approximately 13 persistent and around 20 newly diagnosed Graves' disease patients. In the clinical cohort, patients with persistent Graves' disease had used antithyroid drugs for an average of about 10.3 years.

V is cut back by 6 bases and J by 0 bases, with 12 bases in the junction unmatched. The CDR3 measures 18 amino acids from cysteine to phenylalanine. Only the CDR3 DNA stays, 54 bases, in frame from base 1. Per the germline V gene, MNHNS is the CDR1 and SASEGT is the CDR2. The time point label corresponds to: persistent/refractory GD, antithyroid drugs over 5 years with positive TRAb. For both TCR sequencing and RNA sequencing, RNA was extracted from PBMCs in TRIzol. The diagnosis of Graves' disease was made according to American Thyroid Association guidelines. Recruitment of patients was carried out at an endocrinology department in Xi'an, China. Each patient gave about 8.1 milliliters of peripheral blood, collected in an EDTA anticoagulant tube. PBMCs were isolated by Ficoll Paque Plus density gradient separation without further T cell sorting. An Agilent 2100 Bioanalyzer and agarose gel were used to check RNA quality, while a NanoDrop 2000 measured RNA concentration.

Libraries came from multiplex PCR. The run used an Illumina HiSeq 4000. iRepertoire HTBI primers and Arm-PCR amplification of CDR3 regions were used to construct TCR beta libraries. Before sequencing, the PCR products underwent gel purification. From the authors' description of their analysis: Gene usage analysis of CDR3 amino acid clonotypes relied on the roughly 60 TRBV and about 15 TRBJ segments identified across samples. COPE and FqMerger were used to merge the filtered high-quality paired reads into contigs. BLAST was used to align contigs to IMGT TRBV, TRBD and TRBJ reference genes, with CDR3 defined following IMGT. Any clonotype with a frequency above 0.1% was classified as a highly expanded clone. Repertoire diversity was measured by Shannon entropy, and V-J evenness by the Gini coefficient. Public clonotypes were defined as clonotypes shared by more than one individual. The public reads were reanalyzed by TCRdb: fastp trimming at Q25, MiXCR alignment, in-frame beta chains only. Entries are consolidated by CDR3 protein sequence, retaining the most common genes and DNA. None of the V and J calls come from the authors' own analysis; TCRdb made them. The sample profile shows 300,000 to 350,000 distinct CDR3 sequences; 15% to 20% of them were found once. Of the sample, over 25% falls within the top ten clones.

Ten or more counts support this clonotype. Its antigen target is currently unknown. Base qualities were left out, and no much larger clone turns up one base away. Study-wide findings and limitations: Persistent disease showed preferential use of TRBV28, TRBJ1-2 and TRBJ2-5, whereas newly diagnosed disease favored TRBV20-1 and TRBJ2-1. The authors noted that the small sample size was a limitation that may lower accuracy. Peripheral blood alone was examined, since thyroid tissue, which constituted the primary lesion, could not be accessed. Lower TCR Shannon entropy and fewer highly expanded clones were observed in persistent Graves' disease patients than in newly diagnosed patients, which suggested clonal expansion. Sequencing and analysis were limited to the TCR beta chain. Patients with persistent disease shared more public clonotypes (approximately 2,500) than newly diagnosed patients did (about 1,000).

The sequence joins TRBV6-1 to TRBJ2-2, and 8 bases in between align with TRBD1. The sample consisted of peripheral blood mononuclear cells (PBMCs), taken when the disease was refractory, from a patient treated with antithyroid drugs. This TCR came from a female donor with Graves disease. The CDR3 in this case is CASRGRTGLFANTGELFF. The DNA sequence is given as TGTGCCAGCAGGGGAAGGACAGGGTTGTTCGCGAACACCGGGGAGCTGTTTTTT.